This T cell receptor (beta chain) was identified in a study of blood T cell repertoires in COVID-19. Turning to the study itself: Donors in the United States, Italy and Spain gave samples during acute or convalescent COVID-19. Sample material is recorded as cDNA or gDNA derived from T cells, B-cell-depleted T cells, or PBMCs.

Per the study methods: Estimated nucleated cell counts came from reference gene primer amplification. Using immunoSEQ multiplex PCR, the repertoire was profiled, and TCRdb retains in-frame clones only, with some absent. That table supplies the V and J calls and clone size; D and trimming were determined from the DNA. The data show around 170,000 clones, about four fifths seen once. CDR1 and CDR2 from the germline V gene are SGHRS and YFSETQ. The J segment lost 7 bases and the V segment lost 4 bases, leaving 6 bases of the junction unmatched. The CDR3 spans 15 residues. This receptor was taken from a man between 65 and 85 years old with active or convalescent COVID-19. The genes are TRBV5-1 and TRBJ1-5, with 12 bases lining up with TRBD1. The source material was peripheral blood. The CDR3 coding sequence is TGCGCCAGCAGCCCAGGGACAGGGGGCGTCCAGCCCCAGCATTTT. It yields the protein CASSPGTGGVQPQHF. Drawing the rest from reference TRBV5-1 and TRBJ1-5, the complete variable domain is KAGVTQTPRYLIKTRGQQVTLSCSPISGHRSVSWYQQTPGQGLQFLFEYFSETQRNKGNFPGRFSGRQFSNSRSEMNVSTLELGDSALYLCASSPGTGGVQPQHFGDGTRLSIL.